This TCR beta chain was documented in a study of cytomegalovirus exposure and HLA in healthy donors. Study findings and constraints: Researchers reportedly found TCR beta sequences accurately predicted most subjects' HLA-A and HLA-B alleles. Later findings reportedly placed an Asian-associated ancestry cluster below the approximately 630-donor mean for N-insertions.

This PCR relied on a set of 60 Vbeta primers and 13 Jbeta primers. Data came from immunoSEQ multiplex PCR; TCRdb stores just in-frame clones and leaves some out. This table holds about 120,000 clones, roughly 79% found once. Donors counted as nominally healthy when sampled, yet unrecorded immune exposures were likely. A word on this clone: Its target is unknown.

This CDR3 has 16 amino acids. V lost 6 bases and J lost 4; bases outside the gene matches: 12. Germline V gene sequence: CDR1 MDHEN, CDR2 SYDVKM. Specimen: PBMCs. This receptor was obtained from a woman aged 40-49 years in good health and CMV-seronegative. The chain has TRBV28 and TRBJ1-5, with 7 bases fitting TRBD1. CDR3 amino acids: CASSVLQGFGNQPQHF. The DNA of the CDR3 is TGTGCCAGCAGCGTCCTACAGGGGTTTGGTAATCAGCCCCAGCATTTT. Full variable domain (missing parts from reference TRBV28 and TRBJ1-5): DVKVTQSSRYLVKRTGEKVFLECVQDMDHENMFWYRQDPGLGLRLIYFSYDVKMKEKGDIPEGYSVSREKKERFSLILESASTNQTSMYLCASSVLQGFGNQPQHFGDGTRLSIL.